A selection of T cell receptor beta chains follows, all from one sample in a study of control samples from healthy donors and cancer patients. Profiled with immunoSEQ multiplex PCR; TCRdb holds only in-frame clones, not every one. The sample contains about 84,000 clones, roughly 89% of which appear only once. Sequencing input: blood. Every receptor here comes from a man aged 50 to 59 in good health. The CDR3 runs from the conserved cysteine through the conserved F or W. Fields, in order: V gene, clone size, D gene, J gene, CDR3 DNA, CDR3 protein. D genes are given only for firm matches. Clone size is not always given. Where it is, it says once, few, many or a class for expanded clones.

v_gene: TRBV28; abundance: .; d_gene: .; j_gene: TRBJ1-1; CDR3nt: TGTGCCAGCAGTTTATTCCAGGCCGCTACCGAAGCTTTCTTT; CDR3aa: CASSLFQAATEAFF
v_gene: TRBV3-1/TRBV3-2; abundance: .; d_gene: .; j_gene: TRBJ2-2; CDR3nt: TGTGCCAGCCCTGGGGGCCCAGGGTCCACCGGGGAGCTGTTTTTT; CDR3aa: CASPGGPGSTGELFF
v_gene: TRBV19; abundance: .; d_gene: .; j_gene: TRBJ1-1; CDR3nt: TGTGCCACTAAGGGGGGATTGGGGACTGAAGCTTTCTTT; CDR3aa: CATKGGLGTEAFF
v_gene: TRBV3-1/TRBV3-2; abundance: .; d_gene: .; j_gene: TRBJ1-3; CDR3nt: TGTGCCAGCAGCCTTGAGCACCCCTCTGGAAACACCATATATTTT; CDR3aa: CASSLEHPSGNTIYF
v_gene: TRBV5-1; abundance: .; d_gene: .; j_gene: TRBJ1-2; CDR3nt: TGCGCCAGCAGCTTGGGGGGGACACCAAACTATGGCTACACCTTC; CDR3aa: CASSLGGTPNYGYTF
v_gene: TRBV6-6; abundance: .; d_gene: .; j_gene: TRBJ1-3; CDR3nt: TGTGCCAGCAGTGGAACAGGGAGCTCCATCCGAAACACCATATATTTT; CDR3aa: CASSGTGSSIRNTIYF
v_gene: TRBV7-9; abundance: .; d_gene: TRBD1; j_gene: TRBJ2-1; CDR3nt: TGTGCCAGCAGCTTAGGGGGTCAGGGGGCCAATGAGCAGTTCTTC; CDR3aa: CASSLGGQGANEQFF
v_gene: TRBV10-1; abundance: .; d_gene: .; j_gene: TRBJ1-2; CDR3nt: TGCGCCAGCAGTGACCACAGTTATGGCTACACCTTC; CDR3aa: CASSDHSYGYTF
v_gene: TRBV7-8; abundance: .; d_gene: .; j_gene: TRBJ1-5; CDR3nt: TGTGCCAGCAGCGCCCCGGGGGTGAATCAGCCCCAGCATTTT; CDR3aa: CASSAPGVNQPQHF
v_gene: TRBV24-1; abundance: .; d_gene: .; j_gene: TRBJ2-1; CDR3nt: TGTGCCACCAGTGATTTATCGGGCAGAACCGATGAGCAGTTCTTC; CDR3aa: CATSDLSGRTDEQFF
v_gene: TRBV15; abundance: once; d_gene: .; j_gene: TRBJ1-1; CDR3nt: TGTGCCACCAGCGGGTTGAGGGGCGGCTCTGAAGCTTTCTTT; CDR3aa: CATSGLRGGSEAFF
v_gene: TRBV3-1/TRBV3-2; abundance: .; d_gene: TRBD1; j_gene: TRBJ2-7; CDR3nt: TGTGCCAGCAGCCACCCGCAGGGGGAGCGGTACTTC; CDR3aa: CASSHPQGERYF
v_gene: TRBV7-9; abundance: .; d_gene: .; j_gene: TRBJ1-5; CDR3nt: TGTGCCAGCAGCGCCGGTCAGGACAATCAGCCCCAGCATTTT; CDR3aa: CASSAGQDNQPQHF
v_gene: TRBV6-6; abundance: .; d_gene: TRBD2; j_gene: TRBJ2-6; CDR3nt: TGTGCCAGCAGCGGGACTAGCGGGGGACAAGGGAGCTCTGGGGCCAACGTCCTGACTTTC; CDR3aa: CASSGTSGGQGSSGANVLTF
v_gene: TRBV4-3; abundance: .; d_gene: .; j_gene: TRBJ1-3; CDR3nt: TGCGCCAGCAGCCAGAGCCACGCCGGGCCCTATGGAAACACCATATATTTT; CDR3aa: CASSQSHAGPYGNTIYF
v_gene: TRBV19; abundance: .; d_gene: TRBD1; j_gene: TRBJ1-5; CDR3nt: TGTGCCGTCAGGGGGTCGGATTTTCAGCCCCAGCATTTT; CDR3aa: CAVRGSDFQPQHF
v_gene: TRBV6-5; abundance: .; d_gene: TRBD1; j_gene: TRBJ1-5; CDR3nt: TGTGCCAGCAGCCGACAGGGAGGTAGCAATCAGCCCCAGCATTTT; CDR3aa: CASSRQGGSNQPQHF
v_gene: TRBV15; abundance: .; d_gene: .; j_gene: TRBJ2-3; CDR3nt: TGTGCCACCAGCTGGGGTGGGGGACCCAGTCACCATACGCAGTATTTT; CDR3aa: CATSWGGGPSHHTQYF
v_gene: TRBV7-2; abundance: .; d_gene: .; j_gene: TRBJ1-2; CDR3nt: TGTGCCAGCAGCCCGCGGGGTTACGGAGCTAACTATGGCTACACCTTC; CDR3aa: CASSPRGYGANYGYTF
v_gene: TRBV30; abundance: .; d_gene: .; j_gene: TRBJ1-4; CDR3nt: TGTGCCTGGAGAAGGGATGAAAAACTGTTTTTT; CDR3aa: CAWRRDEKLFF
v_gene: TRBV5-6; abundance: .; d_gene: .; j_gene: TRBJ1-1; CDR3nt: TGTGCCAGCAGTCCGGTGGCAGCTGAAGCTTTCTTT; CDR3aa: CASSPVAAEAFF
v_gene: TRBV5-6; abundance: .; d_gene: .; j_gene: TRBJ1-1; CDR3nt: TGTGCCAGCAGCTTAGGACGGCAGAACACTGAAGCTTTCTTT; CDR3aa: CASSLGRQNTEAFF
v_gene: TRBV15; abundance: .; d_gene: TRBD1; j_gene: TRBJ1-1; CDR3nt: TGTGCCACCAGCAGAGGACAGGGGATGAGTGGTGAAGCTTTCTTT; CDR3aa: CATSRGQGMSGEAFF
v_gene: TRBV5-1; abundance: .; d_gene: TRBD2; j_gene: TRBJ2-7; CDR3nt: TGCGCCAGCAGCTTGGCCGTAGCGGGCATTGACGAGCAGTACTTC; CDR3aa: CASSLAVAGIDEQYF
v_gene: TRBV9; abundance: .; d_gene: .; j_gene: TRBJ2-5; CDR3nt: TGTGCCAGCAGCGTAGGAGTAACGGACCAAGAGACCCAGTACTTC; CDR3aa: CASSVGVTDQETQYF
v_gene: TRBV7-7; abundance: .; d_gene: .; j_gene: TRBJ1-1; CDR3nt: TGTGCCAGCAGCTTAAACACGAACACTGAAGCTTTCTTT; CDR3aa: CASSLNTNTEAFF
v_gene: TRBV30; abundance: .; d_gene: TRBD1; j_gene: TRBJ1-3; CDR3nt: TGTGCCCGGGGACAGGTCTCTGGAAACACCATATATTTT; CDR3aa: CARGQVSGNTIYF
v_gene: TRBV7-2; abundance: once; d_gene: TRBD1; j_gene: TRBJ1-1; CDR3nt: TGTGCCAGCAGCTTGGACAGGGACACTGAAGCTTTCTTT; CDR3aa: CASSLDRDTEAFF
v_gene: TRBV29-1; abundance: .; d_gene: .; j_gene: TRBJ1-1; CDR3nt: TGCAGCGTTGAAGGCAGGGTTAACACTGAAGCTTTCTTT; CDR3aa: CSVEGRVNTEAFF
v_gene: TRBV15; abundance: once; d_gene: .; j_gene: TRBJ1-1; CDR3nt: TGTGCCACCAGCAGAGTGGGGTCTCGGGACACTGAAGCTTTCTTT; CDR3aa: CATSRVGSRDTEAFF
v_gene: TRBV15; abundance: .; d_gene: .; j_gene: TRBJ1-2; CDR3nt: TGTGCCACCCTATCGGGGTATGGCTACACCTTC; CDR3aa: CATLSGYGYTF
v_gene: TRBV14; abundance: .; d_gene: .; j_gene: TRBJ2-2; CDR3nt: TGTGCCAGCAGCCAAAGAACACTTCCGGCCGGGGAGCTGTTTTTT; CDR3aa: CASSQRTLPAGELFF
v_gene: TRBV29-1; abundance: .; d_gene: .; j_gene: TRBJ2-7; CDR3nt: TGCAGCGGAGTACAGGGTTACGAGCAGTACTTC; CDR3aa: CSGVQGYEQYF
v_gene: TRBV5-1; abundance: .; d_gene: .; j_gene: TRBJ2-2; CDR3nt: TGCGCCAGCAGCTTGGCCGGGGGTCAGAACACCGGGGAGCTGTTTTTT; CDR3aa: CASSLAGGQNTGELFF
v_gene: TRBV18; abundance: .; d_gene: .; j_gene: TRBJ1-5; CDR3nt: TGTGCCAGCTCACTGGTAGACGACGATCAGCCCCAGCATTTT; CDR3aa: CASSLVDDDQPQHF
v_gene: TRBV5-6; abundance: once; d_gene: .; j_gene: TRBJ1-1; CDR3nt: TGTGCCAGCAGCCCCACGGGACAAGCTAACACTGAAGCTTTCTTT; CDR3aa: CASSPTGQANTEAFF
v_gene: TRBV18; abundance: .; d_gene: .; j_gene: TRBJ1-1; CDR3nt: TGTGCCAGCTCACCGGGGCTGAACACTGAAGCTTTCTTT; CDR3aa: CASSPGLNTEAFF
v_gene: TRBV3-1/TRBV3-2; abundance: .; d_gene: .; j_gene: TRBJ2-4; CDR3nt: TGTGCCAGCAGCCAAGAAGGGGGGGTCAACATTCAGTACTTC; CDR3aa: CASSQEGGVNIQYF
v_gene: TRBV24-1; abundance: .; d_gene: .; j_gene: TRBJ1-2; CDR3nt: TGTGCCACCAGTGTTGGTTCTCATGGCTACACCTTC; CDR3aa: CATSVGSHGYTF
v_gene: TRBV4-1; abundance: once; d_gene: TRBD1; j_gene: TRBJ1-2; CDR3nt: TGCGCCAGCAGCCCCCCAGGACAGGGCTTCTATGGCTACACCTTC; CDR3aa: CASSPPGQGFYGYTF
v_gene: TRBV7-8; abundance: .; d_gene: .; j_gene: TRBJ1-3; CDR3nt: TGTGCCAGCAGCTTAAACTGGGGGATGGGTGGAAACACCATATATTTT; CDR3aa: CASSLNWGMGGNTIYF
v_gene: TRBV12-3/TRBV12-4; abundance: .; d_gene: .; j_gene: TRBJ2-7; CDR3nt: TGTGCCAGCAGCCCGAAGGGAAGTTACGAGCAGTACTTC; CDR3aa: CASSPKGSYEQYF
v_gene: TRBV14; abundance: .; d_gene: .; j_gene: TRBJ2-5; CDR3nt: TGTGCCAGCAGCCAATGGGTGTGGGAGACCCAGTACTTC; CDR3aa: CASSQWVWETQYF
v_gene: TRBV24-1; abundance: .; d_gene: .; j_gene: TRBJ1-5; CDR3nt: TGTGCCACCAGTGATTCGACAGTGAATCAGCCCCAGCATTTT; CDR3aa: CATSDSTVNQPQHF
v_gene: TRBV7-2; abundance: .; d_gene: .; j_gene: TRBJ2-7; CDR3nt: TGTGCCAGCACCCCGCCGGGGAGTTCCTACGAGCAGTACTTC; CDR3aa: CASTPPGSSYEQYF
v_gene: TRBV6-6; abundance: .; d_gene: TRBD1; j_gene: TRBJ1-4; CDR3nt: TGTGCCAGCAGTGACAGGGGAGAACTGTTTTTT; CDR3aa: CASSDRGELFF
v_gene: TRBV30; abundance: .; d_gene: .; j_gene: TRBJ1-4; CDR3nt: TGTGCCTGGAGTGGGGTCAGCCAAAAACTGTTTTTT; CDR3aa: CAWSGVSQKLFF
v_gene: TRBV19; abundance: once; d_gene: TRBD2; j_gene: TRBJ2-1; CDR3nt: TGTGCCAGTAGTCTTCCAATTAGCGGGGGTTACAATGAGCAGTTCTTC; CDR3aa: CASSLPISGGYNEQFF
v_gene: TRBV14; abundance: .; d_gene: .; j_gene: TRBJ2-5; CDR3nt: TGTGCCAGCAGCCCCTTCACCGGGGGCCGAGAGACCCAGTACTTC; CDR3aa: CASSPFTGGRETQYF
v_gene: TRBV27; abundance: .; d_gene: TRBD1; j_gene: TRBJ1-2; CDR3nt: TGTGCCAGCAGTAGGACAGGGATAAACTATGGCTACACCTTC; CDR3aa: CASSRTGINYGYTF
v_gene: TRBV12-5; abundance: .; d_gene: TRBD1; j_gene: TRBJ2-3; CDR3nt: TGTGCTAGTGGTCTTGGACAGGCATTAGATACGCAGTATTTT; CDR3aa: CASGLGQALDTQYF
v_gene: TRBV10-3; abundance: .; d_gene: .; j_gene: TRBJ2-3; CDR3nt: TGTGCCTCAAAGGGGGAGGCCCAGGTAGGAGATACGCAGTATTTT; CDR3aa: CASKGEAQVGDTQYF
v_gene: TRBV5-1; abundance: .; d_gene: TRBD1; j_gene: TRBJ1-2; CDR3nt: TGCGCCAGCAGCTTGGAGGGGGCGAGTGGGAATGGCTACACCTTC; CDR3aa: CASSLEGASGNGYTF
v_gene: TRBV18; abundance: .; d_gene: .; j_gene: TRBJ2-5; CDR3nt: TGTGCCAGCTCACGTATTGAAGGCATGGAGACCCAGTACTTC; CDR3aa: CASSRIEGMETQYF
v_gene: TRBV19; abundance: .; d_gene: .; j_gene: TRBJ1-1; CDR3nt: TGTGCCAGTAGTACGCAGACGTCGGGCACTGAAGCTTTCTTT; CDR3aa: CASSTQTSGTEAFF
v_gene: TRBV6-5; abundance: .; d_gene: TRBD1; j_gene: TRBJ1-6; CDR3nt: TGTGCCTGTCTGGACAGGGGGAATTCACCCCTCCACTTT; CDR3aa: CACLDRGNSPLHF
v_gene: TRBV27; abundance: .; d_gene: .; j_gene: TRBJ1-5; CDR3nt: TGTGCCAGCAGTTTATCATGGGCTCGGCCCCAGCATTTT; CDR3aa: CASSLSWARPQHF
v_gene: TRBV2; abundance: .; d_gene: .; j_gene: TRBJ1-1; CDR3nt: TGTGCCAGCAGCGAAATCAGGAGGACTGAAGCTTTCTTT; CDR3aa: CASSEIRRTEAFF
v_gene: TRBV4-1; abundance: few; d_gene: .; j_gene: TRBJ1-1; CDR3nt: TGCGCCAGCAGCCAAGTACAGGGACTACAGAACACTGAAGCTTTCTTT; CDR3aa: CASSQVQGLQNTEAFF
v_gene: TRBV5-1; abundance: .; d_gene: .; j_gene: TRBJ2-7; CDR3nt: TGCGCCAGCAGCCCAGAAGGAGGACTTAAGTACGAGCAGTACTTC; CDR3aa: CASSPEGGLKYEQYF